Listed here is a single T cell receptor (beta chain). The entry originates in a study of cytomegalovirus exposure and HLA in healthy donors. 60 Vbeta and 13 Jbeta primers were used in PCR. The repertoire was sequenced with immunoSEQ multiplex PCR; TCRdb's copy has only in-frame clones and lacks some. The sample lists 90,000 to 130,000 clones; about 79% were seen once. This CDR3 is 14 amino acids long. The germline V gene has CDR1 SGHVS and CDR2 FNYEAQ. V gave up 5 bases and J gave up 0 bases, with 9 bases separating them. The receptor's source is a woman younger than 30 in good health and CMV-seropositive. The chain carries TRBV7-6 and TRBJ2-3, with D tentatively TRBD2 (5 bases). The sample was PBMCs. CDR3 coding DNA: TGTGCCAGCAGCCGAAGGACTAGCACAGATACGCAGTATTTT. Protein sequence: CASSRRTSTDTQYF.